The T cell receptor (beta chain) described here comes from a study of OX40 agonist ivuxolimab in advanced cancers. Study context: Of the patients, three showed partial responses, one with hepatocellular carcinoma and two with cutaneous melanoma.

The length of the CDR3 is 18 residues. Germline CDR1 is MGHRA and CDR2 is YSYEKL. Measured with immunoSEQ multiplex PCR; TCRdb has only the in-frame clones, and not every one. Of tens of thousands of clones in the sample, roughly nine tenths are singletons; the top ten hold around a quarter. Exclusion applied to patients with autoimmune disease history or systemic immunosuppression. This TCR was recovered from an adult with an advanced solid tumor such as melanoma, head and neck, liver or kidney cancer. The rearrangement joins TRBV4-1 to TRBJ2-5; 10 nucleotides align to TRBD2. The J call is uncertain, as TRBJ2-7 better fits the DNA end. The input for sequencing was CD4+ or CD8+ T cells sorted from blood, taken in a trial of the OX40 agonist ivuxolimab. CDR3 sequence reads: CASSLMISGGSLSYEQYF. The CDR3 coding sequence is TGCGCCAGCAGCCTTATGATTAGCGGGGGGTCACTATCCTACGAGCAGTACTTC.